This TCR beta chain was identified during a study of blood T cell repertoires in COVID-19. TCRdb's copy holds only in-frame clones and misses some; the assay was immunoSEQ multiplex PCR. Here the sample spans roughly 180,000 clones, 70% to 90% being singletons. With V trimmed by 6 bases and J by 1 base, 12 bases remained unmatched. CDR1 SQVTM and CDR2 ANQGSEA come from the germline V gene. This CDR3 is built from 16 residues. The rearrangement links TRBV29-1 to TRBJ1-1, with 9 bases identical to TRBD1. The specimen was peripheral blood. This TCR was recovered from a woman between 50 and 59 years old with COVID-19, enrolled during active disease. In DNA form, the CDR3 reads TGCAGCGTCCTACAGGGGGCAAAAGGGAGGAACACTGAAGCTTTCTTT. Protein: CSVLQGAKGRNTEAFF. Filled out from reference TRBV29-1 and TRBJ1-1, the complete variable domain reads SAVISQKPSRDICQRGTSLTIQCQVDSQVTMMFWYRQQPGQSLTLIATANQGSEATYESGFVIDKFPISRPNLTFSTLTVSNMSPEDSSIYLCSVLQGAKGRNTEAFFGQGTRLTVV.